This TCR beta chain was obtained from a study of blood T cell repertoires in COVID-19. Study overall: Acute and convalescent COVID-19 samples came from the United States, Italy and Spain.

Seattle cases were enrolled at active infection and followed longitudinally. The table came from immunoSEQ multiplex PCR; TCRdb's copy has only in-frame clones and leaves some out. The sample holds roughly 87,000 clones; approximately 85% are singletons and the top ten take approximately 3%. Germline lookup yields CDR1 KGHSH and CDR2 LQKENI. With 5 bases clipped from V and 8 bases from J, the junction kept 8 bases outside the gene matches. The CDR3 sequence is 14 residues long. The chain combines TRBV18 with TRBJ2-3; TRBD1 matches 9 bases. Material for sequencing was peripheral blood. This clonotype was sampled from a woman older than 75 with COVID-19, enrolled during active disease. The CDR3 here is CASSSGQGYTTQYF. The CDR3 coding sequence is TGTGCCAGCTCATCGGGACAGGGATACACTACGCAGTATTTT.